The entry below gives a single TCR beta chain sequence along with its context. Only in-frame clones appear in the TCRdb table, and some are missing; sequencing was by immunoSEQ multiplex PCR. The sample lists about 120,000 clones; about three quarters were seen once. The data stem from a study of blood T cell repertoires in COVID-19. Per the germline V gene, CDR1 is SGHVS and CDR2 is FQNEAQ. The junction had 5 bases not matched to a gene; V was cut back by 5 bases and J by 2 bases. The CDR3 extends over 15 amino acids. V gene TRBV7-8 combines with J gene TRBJ2-3; TRBD1 agrees at 9 bases. Material: peripheral blood. The clonotype was recovered from a human donor with acute or convalescent COVID-19. The donor label of this sample is uncertain. CDR3 amino acids: CASSHRGPDTDTQYF. CDR3 in DNA: TGTGCCAGCAGCCACAGGGGGCCCGACACAGATACGCAGTATTTT.